This entry is about one T cell receptor (beta chain). What it recognizes is unknown. The record originates from a study of monozygotic twins with inflammatory bowel disease. Study-level findings and limits: Patients with IBD had less TCRbeta diversity (inverse Simpson) than their healthy co-twins.

The CDR3 has 15 residues. CDR1 PRHDT and CDR2 FYEKMQ come from the germline V gene (reference sequence). Following a re-call of the 5' RACE reads, TCRdb has one entry per CDR3 protein and lacks DNA. This sample contains about 300,000 distinct CDR3 sequences. Collection of a 2.5 ml blood sample took place per donor. The source material was blood. The chain couples TRBV13 to TRBJ1-6; no DNA is available, so the TRBD1 call from TCRdb remains unchecked. The TCR comes from a human donor with ulcerative colitis or Crohn's disease, or a healthy co-twin of an affected twin (not recorded which). This CDR3 is CASSPRDSYNSPLHF.